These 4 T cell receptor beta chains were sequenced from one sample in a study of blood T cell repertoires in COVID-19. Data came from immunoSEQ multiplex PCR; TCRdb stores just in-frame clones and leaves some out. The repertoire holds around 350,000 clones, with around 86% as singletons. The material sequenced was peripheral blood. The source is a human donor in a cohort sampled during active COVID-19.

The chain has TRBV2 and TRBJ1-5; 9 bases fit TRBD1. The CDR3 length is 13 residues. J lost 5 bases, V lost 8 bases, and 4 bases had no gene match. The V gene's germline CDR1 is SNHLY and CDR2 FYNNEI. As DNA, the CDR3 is TGTGCCAGCCGGTGGACAGGGGATCAGCCCCAGCATTTT. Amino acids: CASRWTGDQPQHF.

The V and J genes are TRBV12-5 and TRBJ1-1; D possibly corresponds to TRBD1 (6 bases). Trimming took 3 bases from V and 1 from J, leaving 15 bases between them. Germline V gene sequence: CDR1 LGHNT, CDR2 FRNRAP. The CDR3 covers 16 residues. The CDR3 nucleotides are TGTGCTAGTGGTTTCGAGGCAGGGGCGAGGAACACTGAAGCTTTCTTT. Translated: CASGFEAGARNTEAFF.

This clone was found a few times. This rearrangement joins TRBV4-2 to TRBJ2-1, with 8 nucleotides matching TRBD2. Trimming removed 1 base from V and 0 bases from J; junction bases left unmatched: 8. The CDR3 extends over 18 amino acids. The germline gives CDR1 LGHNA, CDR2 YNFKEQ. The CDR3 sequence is CASSQAGTGTSSYNEQFF. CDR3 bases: TGTGCCAGCAGCCAAGCGGGGACCGGGACTAGCTCCTACAATGAGCAGTTCTTC.

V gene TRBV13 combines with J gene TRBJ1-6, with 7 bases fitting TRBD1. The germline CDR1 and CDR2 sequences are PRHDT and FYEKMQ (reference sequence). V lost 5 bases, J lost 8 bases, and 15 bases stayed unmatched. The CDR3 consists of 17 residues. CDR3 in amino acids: CASSASSYGQAHSPLHF. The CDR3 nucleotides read TGTGCCAGCAGCGCCAGTTCTTACGGACAGGCACATTCACCCCTCCACTTT.